These T cell receptor beta chains were read from a single sample in a study of blood T cells in healthy people across ages. One entry per CDR3 protein results from TCRdb running MiXCR on the 5' RACE reads. The sample has about 680,000 distinct CDR3 sequences, over 45% seen once. The sequencing sample was made of blood. Source of these receptors: a woman aged 60 to 75 in good health. Both conserved end residues are part of each CDR3. The D gene is left open where the match is weak. Clone size, where shown, is once, few, many, or a class for clones that have expanded.

len	v_gene	abundance	d_gene	j_gene	CDR3nt	CDR3aa
12	TRBV28	-	-	TRBJ2-3	TGTGCCAGCGGGTCGCACACAGATACGCAGTATTTT	CASGSHTDTQYF
16	TRBV7-9	-	TRBD2	TRBJ2-1	TGTGCCAGCAGCGAGGCTAGCGGCCCTTCCTACAATGAGCAGTTCTTC	CASSEASGPSYNEQFF
15	TRBV7-8	few	-	TRBJ2-7	TGTGCCAGCAGCTCCCAGACAGGAATAATATACGAGCAGTACTTC	CASSSQTGIIYEQYF
15	TRBV27	-	-	TRBJ1-6	TGTGCCAGCAGTTCCAGGGGAAACCCCAATTCACCCCTCCACTTT	CASSSRGNPNSPLHF
16	TRBV29-1	once	-	TRBJ2-1	TGCAGCGTTGAAGATCCCGCCCATGGCGGCGGGAATGAGCAGTCCTTC	CSVEDPAHGGGNEQSF
13	TRBV9	few	TRBD1	TRBJ2-7	TGTGCCAGCAGCACCCGACAGGGGGGAGAGCAGTACTTC	CASSTRQGGEQYF
13	TRBV6-1	few	-	TRBJ1-1	TGTGCCAGCAGAGGGTTATCTTACACTGAAGCTTTCTTT	CASRGLSYTEAFF
16	TRBV20-1	-	TRBD1	TRBJ1-1	TGCAGTGCTATGCAACTCAGGGGGGTAGTGAACACTGAAGCTTTCTTT	CSAMQLRGVVNTEAFF
16	TRBV7-2	-	-	TRBJ1-6	TGTGCCAGCAGCTTAGCGGGAGGGACGGGGAATTCACCCCTCCACTTT	CASSLAGGTGNSPLHF
14	TRBV12-3/TRBV12-4	-	TRBD2	TRBJ2-5	TGTGCCAGCAGGCCCGGACTAGCAGGAGAGACCCAGTACTTC	CASRPGLAGETQYF
14	TRBV20-1	-	-	TRBJ2-5	TGCAGTGCTAGGGAGACTGCCGGCGGAGGGACCCAGTACTTC	CSARETAGGGTQYF
14	TRBV20-1	-	TRBD2	TRBJ2-1	TGCAGTGCTGGACTAGCGGGAGGATACAATGAGCAGTTCTTC	CSAGLAGGYNEQFF
16	TRBV29-1	-	TRBD2	TRBJ2-5	TGCAGCTTATCCGGGACTAGCGGGAGGGCCGAGAATGAGCAGTACTTC	CSLSGTSGRAENEQYF
18	TRBV5-4	-	TRBD1	TRBJ2-1	TGTGCCAGCAGCCCTCCCGGTAGGACAGGGGATATCTACAATGAGCAGTTCTTC	CASSPPGRTGDIYNEQFF
17	TRBV7-3	-	-	TRBJ1-1	TGTGCCAGCAGCTTAAAGCCCATAGGTCCCAAGGGCGCTGAAGCTTTCTTT	CASSLKPIGPKGAEAFF
15	TRBV12-3/TRBV12-4	once	TRBD2	TRBJ2-5	TGTGCCAGCAGTTTACGGGCTAGCGGGAGTGAGACCCAGTACTTC	CASSLRASGSETQYF
12	TRBV6-5	-	-	TRBJ2-4	TGTGCCAGCAGAGGGACCAAAAACATTCAGTACTTC	CASRGTKNIQYF
17	TRBV9	few	-	TRBJ2-6	TGTGCCAGCAGCGTTCGCACAGGGATCTCTGGGGCCAACGTCCTGACTTTC	CASSVRTGISGANVLTF
12	TRBV29-1	-	-	TRBJ2-1	TGCAGCGGGCTAAGCGACTACAATGAGCAGTTCTTC	CSGLSDYNEQFF
14	TRBV20-1	few	TRBD1	TRBJ2-7	TGCAGTGCTAGAATACCGGGACAGCCCTACGAGCAGTACTTC	CSARIPGQPYEQYF
15	TRBV9	-	-	TRBJ2-1	TGTGCCAGCAGCGCCTGGGGCGAAACCTACAATGAGCAGTTCTTC	CASSAWGETYNEQFF
15	TRBV7-2	-	-	TRBJ2-6	TGTGCCAGCAGCCGTGGACGTTCTGGGGCCAACGTCCTGACTTTC	CASSRGRSGANVLTF
17	TRBV9	few	TRBD2	TRBJ2-1	TGTGCCAGCAGCCTCGGGACTAGCGGGAGGTGGGACAATGAGCAGTTCTTC	CASSLGTSGRWDNEQFF
14	TRBV28	few	-	TRBJ1-2	TGTGCCAGCAGAAGATACTTCACGTCGGGAGGCTACACCTTC	CASRRYFTSGGYTF
14	TRBV20-1	-	TRBD1	TRBJ2-5	TGCAGTGCTAGAGAGGGTGACAGGGGTAAGACCCAGTACTTC	CSAREGDRGKTQYF
14	TRBV9	-	-	TRBJ2-7	TGTGCCAGCAGCTACCAAGTCGGAACCTACGAGCAGTACTTC	CASSYQVGTYEQYF
14	TRBV20-1	-	-	TRBJ1-1	TGCAGTGCTACCGGGACGGGGCCTACACCTGAAGCTTTCTTT	CSATGTGPTPEAFF
16	TRBV6-5	-	TRBD2	TRBJ2-1	TGTGCCAGCAGTTACCGTACGGGGACTAGCGGAGAGACCCAGTTCTTC	CASSYRTGTSGETQFF
13	TRBV10-3	-	-	TRBJ1-2	TGTGCCATCAGTGAGTCCGAATTGGTTGGCTACACCTTC	CAISESELVGYTF
15	TRBV7-2	-	TRBD2	TRBJ2-1	TGTGCCAGCACCTTCGGGACTAGCGGGACCAATGAGCAGTTCTTC	CASTFGTSGTNEQFF
13	TRBV20-1	few	TRBD1	TRBJ2-7	TGCAGTGCTCAACGGACAGGGGAATCCGAGCAGTACTTC	CSAQRTGESEQYF
15	TRBV3-1	-	-	TRBJ2-3	TGTGCCAGCAGCCAAGATCAGGCGTCCACAGATACGCAGTATTTT	CASSQDQASTDTQYF
14	TRBV7-2	-	-	TRBJ2-3	TGTGCCAGCAGCTCTATCGGGGGTACCGATACGCAGTATTTT	CASSSIGGTDTQYF
16	TRBV6-2/TRBV6-3	-	TRBD1	TRBJ2-7	TGTGCCAGCTATACGACAGGGGCCAGCCCCACTGAGGAGCAGTACTTC	CASYTTGASPTEEQYF
16	TRBV20-1	-	-	TRBJ2-3	TGCAGTGCTAGAGACTCCCAAGGCCCGGCGCACGGTACGCAGTATTTT	CSARDSQGPAHGTQYF
13	TRBV20-1	-	-	TRBJ1-1	TGCAGTGCTCATTCGGGTACGAACACTGAAGCTTTCTTT	CSAHSGTNTEAFF
15	TRBV13	many	-	TRBJ1-1	TGTGCCAGCAGCGGCGCGGTGGGACTGAACACTGAAGCTTTCTTT	CASSGAVGLNTEAFF
14	TRBV5-1	-	TRBD2	TRBJ2-4	TGCGCCAGCAGCTTGGGGGCGGGGGGAAACATTCAGTACTTC	CASSLGAGGNIQYF
16	TRBV29-1	-	-	TRBJ2-7	TGCAGCGTTGAAGGTCCCCGAGACAGTAACTCCTACGAGCAGTACTTC	CSVEGPRDSNSYEQYF
14	TRBV12-3/TRBV12-4	few	TRBD1	TRBJ1-6	TGTGCCAGCAGCCCCCTGGACAGGATATCACCCCTCCACTTT	CASSPLDRISPLHF
11	TRBV29-1	few	-	TRBJ2-3	TGCAGCGTTGAAGGGAGCGGGTCGCAGTATTTT	CSVEGSGSQYF
12	TRBV7-8	-	-	TRBJ2-7	TGTGCCAGCAGCTTCGAATTCTACGAGCAGTACTTC	CASSFEFYEQYF
14	TRBV28	-	-	TRBJ2-7	TGTGCCAGCATCTTGGCGGCTGAGTCCTACGAGCAGTACTTC	CASILAAESYEQYF
15	TRBV11-2	-	-	TRBJ1-2	TGTGCCAGCAGCTTCGACGGTCCCGGGACTCACGGCTACACCTTC	CASSFDGPGTHGYTF
18	TRBV28	-	TRBD2	TRBJ2-1	TGTGCCAGCAGTTCCAGCCGACTAGCGGGAGCTTTTGGGAGTGAGCAGTTCTTC	CASSSSRLAGAFGSEQFF
13	TRBV20-1	-	TRBD1	TRBJ2-1	TGCAGTGCTCAAGCCGGGACAGGCTTTGAGCAGTTCTTC	CSAQAGTGFEQFF
20	TRBV4-3	-	-	TRBJ1-6	TGCGCCAGCAGCCAAGACGTCCAGCTAAGATCTCCACCGTGGTGTTCACCCCTCCACTTT	CASSQDVQLRSPPWCSPLHF
14	TRBV5-1	-	TRBD1	TRBJ1-1	TGCGCCAGCAGCGGCGGACAGGGGCACACTGAAGCTTTCTTT	CASSGGQGHTEAFF
17	TRBV4-3	-	TRBD2	TRBJ2-1	TGCGCCAGCAGCCAAGAAAAGGGACTAGCGGGATACTATGGGCAGTTCTTC	CASSQEKGLAGYYGQFF
15	TRBV5-1	-	TRBD1	TRBJ2-7	TGCGCCAGCAGCTTAATTGGGACAGGGGACTACGAGCAGTACTTC	CASSLIGTGDYEQYF
16	TRBV25-1	once	TRBD2	TRBJ2-5	TGTGCCAGCAGTGAAGTCGGTGGGAGGGTTTGCAATGAGCAGTACTTC	CASSEVGGRVCNEQYF
14	TRBV9	-	TRBD1	TRBJ2-7	TGTGCCAGCCGCGTAGGCCGGGACAGACACGAGCAGTACTTC	CASRVGRDRHEQYF
14	TRBV9	many	-	TRBJ1-6	TGTGCCAGCAGTGAGACAACCACGGATTCACCCCTCCACTTT	CASSETTTDSPLHF
20	TRBV5-1	few	TRBD2	TRBJ2-1	TGCGCCAGCAGCTTCGATCCCCCCGGGACTAGCGTGAGCTCCTACAATGAGCAGTTCTTC	CASSFDPPGTSVSSYNEQFF